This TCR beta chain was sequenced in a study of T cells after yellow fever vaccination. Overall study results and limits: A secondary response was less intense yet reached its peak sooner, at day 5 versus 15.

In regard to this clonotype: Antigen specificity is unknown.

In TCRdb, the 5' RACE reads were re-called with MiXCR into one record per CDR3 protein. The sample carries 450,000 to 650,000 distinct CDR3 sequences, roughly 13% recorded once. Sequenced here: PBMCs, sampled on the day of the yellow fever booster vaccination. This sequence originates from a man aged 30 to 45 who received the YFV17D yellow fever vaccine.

In DNA, the CDR3 is TGCAGTGCTAACTCGGCCGTCCAGACCCAGTACTTC. This encodes CSANSAVQTQYF. The rearrangement links TRBV20-1 to TRBJ2-5; D gene uncertain. V dropped 4 bases and J dropped 6 bases, with 12 bases sitting between them. Germline assignment: CDR1 DFQATT and CDR2 SNEGSKA (reference sequence). This CDR3 is 12 amino acids long.